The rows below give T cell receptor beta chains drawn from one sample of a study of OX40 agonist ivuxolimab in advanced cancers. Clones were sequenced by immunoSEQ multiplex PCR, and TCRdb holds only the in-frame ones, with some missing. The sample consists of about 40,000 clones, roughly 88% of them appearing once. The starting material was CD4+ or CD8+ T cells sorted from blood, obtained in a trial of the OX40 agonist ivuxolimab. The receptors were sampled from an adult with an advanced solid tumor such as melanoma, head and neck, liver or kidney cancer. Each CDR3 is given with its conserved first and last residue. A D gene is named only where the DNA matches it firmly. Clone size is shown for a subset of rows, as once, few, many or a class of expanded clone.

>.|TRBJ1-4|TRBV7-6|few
TGTGCCAGCAGCCCGAGGGGACCAACTAATGAAAAACTGTTTTTT
CASSPRGPTNEKLFF
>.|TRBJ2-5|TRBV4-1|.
TGCGCCAGCAGCCAAGGAAGACAGGGCGGGAGAGAGACCCAGTACTTC
CASSQGRQGGRETQYF
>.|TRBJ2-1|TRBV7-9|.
TGTGCCAGCAGCTCGAGAGGGAGTAGAGATGAGCAGTTCTTC
CASSSRGSRDEQFF
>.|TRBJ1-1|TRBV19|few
TGTGCCAGTAGTATAATGCCTGGGGACACTGAAGCTTTCTTT
CASSIMPGDTEAFF
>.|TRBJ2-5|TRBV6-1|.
TGTGCCAGCAGTGAATTAGTCCTGGGAAACCCTTTCCAAGAGACCCAGTACTTC
CASSELVLGNPFQETQYF
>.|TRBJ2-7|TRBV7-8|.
TGTGCCAGCAGCTCTATATCAGGAGGCGGGAACTACGAGCAGTACTTC
CASSSISGGGNYEQYF
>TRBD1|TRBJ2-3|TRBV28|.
TGTGCCAGCAGTTTGGGGAAAGGGGGCTTGACAGATACGCAGTATTTT
CASSLGKGGLTDTQYF
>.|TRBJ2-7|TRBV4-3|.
TGCGCCAGCAGCCAAGTATTATCGAACAGGCTCCACGAGCAGTACTTC
CASSQVLSNRLHEQYF
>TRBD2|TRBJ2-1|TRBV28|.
TGTGCCAGCTCTCCGGGACTAGCGGATTACAATGAGCAGTTCTTC
CASSPGLADYNEQFF
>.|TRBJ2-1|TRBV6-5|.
TGTGCCAGCAGATACTCCAACAATGGGTGGGATGAGCAGTTCTTC
CASRYSNNGWDEQFF
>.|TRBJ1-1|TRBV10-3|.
TGTGCCATCCTGGACACCATGAACACTGAAGCTTTCTTT
CAILDTMNTEAFF
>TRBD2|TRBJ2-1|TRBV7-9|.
TGTGCCAGCAGCTTAGGGACTAGCGGGCCCAATGAGCAGTTCTTC
CASSLGTSGPNEQFF
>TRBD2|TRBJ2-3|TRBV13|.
TGTGCCAGCAGCGCCGCCGGGGGGGAGCAGTATTTT
CASSAAGGEQYF
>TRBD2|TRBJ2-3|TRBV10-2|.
TGCGCCAGCAGTCAGCGGGGGAAGCACACAGATACGCAGTATTTT
CASSQRGKHTDTQYF
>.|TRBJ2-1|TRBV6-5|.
TGTGCCAGCAGTTACTCGGGGGGAGGCTCCTACAATGAGCAGTTCTTC
CASSYSGGGSYNEQFF
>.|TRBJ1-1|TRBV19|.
TGTGCCAGTAGATCGGGGGGGACTCACACTGAAGCTTTCTTT
CASRSGGTHTEAFF
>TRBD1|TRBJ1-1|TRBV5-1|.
TGCGCCAGCAGAGCCGGGACAGGGGGGAACACTGAAGCTTTCTTT
CASRAGTGGNTEAFF
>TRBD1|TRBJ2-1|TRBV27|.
TGTGCCAGCAGTTTGGGACAGGGCCCCTACAATGAGCAGTTCTTC
CASSLGQGPYNEQFF
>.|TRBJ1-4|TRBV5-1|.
TGCGCCAGCAGAGCAGGGTATAATGAAAAACTGTTTTTT
CASRAGYNEKLFF
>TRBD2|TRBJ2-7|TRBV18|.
TGTGCCAGCTCACTGGGACTAGCGGGAGGATACGAGCAGTACTTC
CASSLGLAGGYEQYF
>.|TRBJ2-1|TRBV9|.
TGTGCCAGCAGCGTAGAAGGGGGTAGCTCCTACAATGAGCAGTTCTTC
CASSVEGGSSYNEQFF
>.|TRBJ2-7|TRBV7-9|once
TGTGCCAGCAGTGTCGGGGGTTACGAGCAGTACTTC
CASSVGGYEQYF
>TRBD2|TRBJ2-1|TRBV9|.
TGTGCCAGCAGCCCAAAAGGACTAGCGGTCTACAATGAGCAGTTCTTC
CASSPKGLAVYNEQFF
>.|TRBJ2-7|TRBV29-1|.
TGCAGCGTTGAAGGAGGAGGGGTATTCAGATACGAGCAGTACTTC
CSVEGGGVFRYEQYF
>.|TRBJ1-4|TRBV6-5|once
TGTGCCAGCAGTTACGAGGTCCCAGGGCATTATGAAAAACTGTTTTTT
CASSYEVPGHYEKLFF
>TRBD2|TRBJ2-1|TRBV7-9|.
TGTGCCAGCAGCCAGCCAGGCTGGCCTAGCGGGCCCAACAATGAGCAGTTCTTC
CASSQPGWPSGPNNEQFF
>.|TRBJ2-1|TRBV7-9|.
TGTGCCAGCAGCTCCTATGACAGGTGGGATGAGCAGTTCTTC
CASSSYDRWDEQFF
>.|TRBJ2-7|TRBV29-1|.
TGCAGCGTCGAGGCAGGGGACCCTTCCTACGAGCAGTACTTC
CSVEAGDPSYEQYF
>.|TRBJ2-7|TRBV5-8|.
TGTGCCAGCAGCTCTCCTCACGAGCAGTACTTC
CASSSPHEQYF
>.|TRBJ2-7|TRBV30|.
TGTGCCTGGAGTCGCGGGGACGACAGGGACCCCTACGAGCAGTACTTC
CAWSRGDDRDPYEQYF
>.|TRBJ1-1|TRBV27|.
TGTGCCAGCAGCCCGACAGGGAACACTGAAGCTTTCTTT
CASSPTGNTEAFF
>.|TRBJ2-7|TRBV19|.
TGTGCCAGTAGTATAGTCCCAGGGGCCTACGAGCAGTACTTC
CASSIVPGAYEQYF
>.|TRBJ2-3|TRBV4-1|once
TGCGCCAGCAGCCAAGATCACAGGGCCACAGATACGCAGTATTTT
CASSQDHRATDTQYF
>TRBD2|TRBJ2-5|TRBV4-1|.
TGCGCCAGCAGCCAAGAGCCCCTGGGGGGGCAAGAGACCCAGTACTTC
CASSQEPLGGQETQYF
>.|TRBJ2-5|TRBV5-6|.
TGTGCCAGCAGCTACGTACAGGGCGGAGAGACCCAGTACTTC
CASSYVQGGETQYF
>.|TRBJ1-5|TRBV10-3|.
TGTGCCATCAGTGAGTCTCCAGGGGATAATCAGCCCCAGCATTTT
CAISESPGDNQPQHF
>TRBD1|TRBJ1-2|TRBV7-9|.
TGTGCCAGCAGCCCAAGGGACAGGGGGTCTAACTATGGCTACACCTTC
CASSPRDRGSNYGYTF
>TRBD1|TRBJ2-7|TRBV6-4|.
TGTGCCAGCAGCCGGACAGGGAATGACGAGCAGTACTTC
CASSRTGNDEQYF
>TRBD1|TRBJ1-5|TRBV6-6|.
TGTGCCAGCAGTTCGACAGGGTTGAGCAATCAGCCCCAGCATTTT
CASSSTGLSNQPQHF
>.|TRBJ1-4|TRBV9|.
TGTGCCAGCAGCCCCTACGGGGAGTTTAATGAAAAACTGTTTTTT
CASSPYGEFNEKLFF
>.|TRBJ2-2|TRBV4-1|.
TGCGCCAGCAGCCAAGCCCAGGGGGGTACCGGGGAGCTGTTTTTT
CASSQAQGGTGELFF
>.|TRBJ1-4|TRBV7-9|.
TGTGCCAGCAGCATAGGGCGGGGGGCAGATGAAAAACTGTTTTTT
CASSIGRGADEKLFF
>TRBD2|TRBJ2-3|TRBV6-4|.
TGTGCCAGCAGCGATAGCGGGGTGGGCCCAGATACGCAGTATTTT
CASSDSGVGPDTQYF
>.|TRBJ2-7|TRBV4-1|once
TGCGCCAGCAGCCAAGTTGAACAGGGCTCCTACGAGCGGTACTTC
CASSQVEQGSYERYF
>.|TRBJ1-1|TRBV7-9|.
TGTGCCAGCAGCCAAGCACCCCGACTAGGGGACACTGAAGCTTTCTTT
CASSQAPRLGDTEAFF
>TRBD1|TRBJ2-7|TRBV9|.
TGTGCCAGCAGCGTAGAGCCAGGGGGTTTCCACGAGCAGTACTTC
CASSVEPGGFHEQYF
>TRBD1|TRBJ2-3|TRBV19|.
TGTGCCAGTAGTTTCCGTACAGGGGGGACAGATACGCAGTATTTT
CASSFRTGGTDTQYF
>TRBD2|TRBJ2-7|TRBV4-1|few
TGCGCCAGCAGCCATGGGACTAGCGGGACCTACGAGCAGTACTTC
CASSHGTSGTYEQYF
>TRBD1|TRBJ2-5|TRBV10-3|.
TGTGCCATCAGTGAGTCTGTCAGGGGGACACAAGAGACCCAGTACTTC
CAISESVRGTQETQYF
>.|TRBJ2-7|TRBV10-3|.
TGTGCCATCAGTGAGTCACAGATCGACGAGCAGTACTTC
CAISESQIDEQYF
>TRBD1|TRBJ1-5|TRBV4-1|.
TGCGCCAGCAGCCAATGGGACAGGGGGCAGCAGCCCCAGCATTTT
CASSQWDRGQQPQHF
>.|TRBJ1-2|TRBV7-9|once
TGTGCCAGCAGGTTTGAGGGATCCCCTCTCTATGGCTACACCTTC
CASRFEGSPLYGYTF
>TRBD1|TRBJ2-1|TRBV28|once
TGTGCCAGCATTGACAGGGGATTAAGCGATGAGCAGTTCTTC
CASIDRGLSDEQFF
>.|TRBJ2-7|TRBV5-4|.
TGTGCCAGCAGTCCAAGGAGCTCCTACGAGCAGTACTTC
CASSPRSSYEQYF